Each of the 20 T cell receptor beta chains below was sequenced from the same sample in a study of T-cell reconstitution after alpha-beta-depleted transplantation in children. Preparation of the TCRbeta library was carried out with unique molecular identifiers. TCRdb reprocessed the PCR reads via MiXCR and lists one record per CDR3 protein. This table holds some 450,000 distinct CDR3 sequences, 43% found once. The starting material was PBMCs, obtained before TCRalphabeta/CD19-depleted stem cell transplant. These TCRs come from a girl aged 2-10 years with aplastic anemia, due to receive a stem cell transplant.

This clonotype was seen ten or more times. The chain links TRBV7-9 to TRBJ2-3, with 7 bases that match TRBD2. With V trimmed by 4 bases and J by 0 bases, 4 bases remained unmatched. This CDR3 has 15 amino acids. Per the germline V gene, CDR1 is SEHNR and CDR2 is FQNEAQ (reference sequence). The CDR3 region is CASSSSGMSTDTQYF. The CDR3 coding sequence is TGTGCCAGCAGCTCGAGCGGGATGAGCACAGATACGCAGTATTTT.

The CDR3 DNA reads TGTGCCAGCAGTGACAGGGGACTGAACACTGAAGCTTTCTTT. Amino acids: CASSDRGLNTEAFF. The rearrangement joins TRBV28 to TRBJ1-1; 8 nucleotides agree with TRBD1. The CDR3 sequence is 14 residues long. In germline, CDR1 is MDHEN, CDR2 SYDVKM. J was trimmed by 0 bases and V by 5 bases; bases with no gene match: 2.

The CDR3 sequence is CASSLEASGGLSYEQYF. The CDR3 DNA reads TGCGCCAGCAGCTTGGAGGCTAGCGGGGGCCTCTCCTACGAGCAGTACTTC. J is TRBJ2-7 and V is TRBV5-1, with 10 bases fitting TRBD2. V shed 0 bases and J 0 bases; nucleotides not matched to a gene: 6. The CDR3 has 17 amino acids. Germline CDR1 SGHRS, CDR2 YFSETQ.

This clonotype was recorded a few times. The genes are TRBV28 and TRBJ1-1; no firm D call. V gave up 5 bases and J gave up 1 base, with 11 bases separating them. The CDR3 is made up of 14 amino acids. Germline loops: CDR1 MDHEN, CDR2 SYDVKM. The CDR3 DNA is TGTGCCAGCAGTGCGGGTAGGACGAACACTGAAGCTTTCTTT. Its translation: CASSAGRTNTEAFF.

The table lists this clonotype with many counts. The chain combines TRBV5-1 with TRBJ1-2, with 10 positions matching TRBD1. There are 15 residues in the CDR3. Germline values: CDR1 SGHRS, CDR2 YFSETQ. V was pared by 1 base and J by 10 bases, with 10 bases of the junction left unmatched. CDR3 protein: CASSLRGQGNVDYTF. Written as DNA, the CDR3 is TGCGCCAGCAGCTTGAGGGGACAGGGGAACGTTGACTACACCTTC.

The chain links TRBV5-1 to TRBJ2-2, with D possibly TRBD2 on 5 matching bases. With 4 bases removed from V and 1 base from J, the gap between germline ends came to 14 bases. The CDR3 consists of 16 residues. CDR1 SGHRS and CDR2 YFSETQ come from the germline V gene. Here the CDR3 DNA reads TGCGCCAGCAGCCCGAACGGGGTCGGGAACACCGGGGAGCTGTTTTTT. Residues: CASSPNGVGNTGELFF.

This chain links TRBV7-2 with TRBJ2-7; the D gene is possibly TRBD1 (5 bases). Germline V gives CDR1 SGHTA, CDR2 FQGNSA. CDR3 length: 15 amino acids. V dropped 2 bases and J dropped 2 bases, with 13 bases sitting between them. In DNA form, the CDR3 reads TGTGCCAGCAGCTTATATCGCCAGGGTGCCTACGAGCAGTACTTC. Translation: CASSLYRQGAYEQYF.

In this sample, this clonotype turned up a few times. The V and J genes are TRBV2 and TRBJ2-1; 9 nucleotides agree with TRBD1. The CDR3 sequence is 18 residues long. V was clipped by 3 bases and J by 5 bases; unmatched bases: 14. The germline V gene encodes CDR1 SNHLY and CDR2 FYNNEI. The CDR3 protein is CASSDPRNDRGNDNEQFF. The CDR3 DNA is TGTGCCAGCAGTGACCCACGAAATGACAGGGGGAACGACAATGAGCAGTTCTTC.

The rearrangement uses TRBV11-2 and TRBJ2-2; maybe TRBD1 (5 bases). V was shortened by 2 bases and J by 5 bases, with 9 bases between the two germline ends. This CDR3 has 14 amino acids. Germline V lookup: CDR1 SGHAT, CDR2 FQNNGV. CDR3 protein: CASSLTHRTGELFF. CDR3 nucleotide sequence: TGTGCCAGCAGCTTAACTCACAGGACCGGGGAGCTGTTTTTT.

This clonotype was counted at least ten times. J is TRBJ2-5 and V is TRBV5-1; D unclear. Germline-derived CDR1 and CDR2 are SGHRS and YFSETQ. The V end lost 5 bases, the J end lost 2 bases, and 7 bases lay between the germline ends. CDR3 size: 12 residues. In DNA, the CDR3 is TGCGCCAGCAGGATAATGCAAGAGACCCAGTACTTC. It translates to CASRIMQETQYF.

The chain is built from TRBV5-1 and TRBJ1-1; 7 positions agree with TRBD1. The ends lost 1 base at V and 1 base at J; junction bases unmatched: 4. This CDR3 has 15 amino acids. Looked up from germline, CDR1 is SGHRS and CDR2 is YFSETQ. The CDR3 nucleotides are TGCGCCAGCAGCTTGAGGGGACAGCAGAACACTGAAGCTTTCTTT. Translated, it gives CASSLRGQQNTEAFF.

To note about this clonotype: A much larger clone differs from this one at a single base, so this may be a read error. The chain links TRBV12-3 or TRBV12-4 to TRBJ2-1; 9 bases align to TRBD1. The trim removed 10 bases at V and 9 bases at J, leaving 7 bases unmatched. The CDR3 loop spans 12 amino acids. CDR3 sequence reads: CANSRQGGEQFF. CDR3 nucleotides: TGTGCCAACAGCCGACAGGGGGGTGAGCAGTTCTTC.

This clonotype was seen only a few times. The chain has TRBV7-2 and TRBJ2-5; the match to TRBD1 covers 7 bases. With V trimmed by 4 bases and J by 4 bases, 12 bases remained unmatched. Germline CDR1 reads SGHTA; CDR2 reads FQGNSA. This CDR3 has 16 amino acids. The DNA for the CDR3 is TGTGCCAGCAGCTCCATCCCGACAGGGTTGTCAGAGACCCAGTACTTC. Protein product: CASSSIPTGLSETQYF.

This chain uses TRBV25-1 with TRBJ2-7; D is possibly TRBD1 (6 bases). The CDR3 extends over 15 amino acids. Trimming removed 2 bases from V and 4 bases from J, with 15 bases in between. Germline loops: CDR1 MGHDK, CDR2 SYGVNS. Here the CDR3 DNA reads TGTGCCAGCAGTGAACCGGGACACCCCAATTACGAGCAGTACTTC. It is translated as CASSEPGHPNYEQYF.

This chain connects TRBV20-1 to TRBJ2-1; either TRBD1 or TRBD2 may supply D (5 bases each). This CDR3 spans 13 amino acids. Per the germline V gene, CDR1 is DFQATT and CDR2 is SNEGSKA (reference sequence). V lost 6 bases and J 3 bases, leaving 12 bases between the germline ends. DNA for the CDR3: TGCAGTGCCCCCCTGGGGGACTACAATGAGCAGTTCTTC. Translation gives CSAPLGDYNEQFF.

The chain joins TRBV7-3 to TRBJ1-1; the match to TRBD1 covers 7 bases. The CDR3 sequence is 18 residues long. The germline V gene has CDR1 SGHTA and CDR2 FQGTGA. Germline trimming cut 7 bases from V and 2 bases from J; bases unmatched to any gene: 19. The CDR3 region has the DNA TGTGCCAGCACCGTCCTGTGGCACAGGGGAGACCACAACACTGAAGCTTTCTTT. As protein: CASTVLWHRGDHNTEAFF.

J is TRBJ2-3 and V is TRBV12-3 or TRBV12-4; no definite D call. The ends were cut back, 6 bases at V and 4 bases at J, with 14 bases in the middle. The CDR3 contains 14 residues. The CDR3 spells CASRLSRGSDTQYF. As DNA, the CDR3 is TGTGCCAGCAGACTATCCCGAGGCTCAGATACGCAGTATTTT.

This chain connects TRBV28 to TRBJ1-3, with D possibly matching TRBD1 (5 bases). Trimming cost V 0 bases and J 4 bases, with 19 bases left between them. The CDR3 covers 18 residues. Germline V gene sequence: CDR1 MDHEN, CDR2 SYDVKM. The CDR3 coding sequence is TGTGCCAGCAGTTTATGGTACCGGAGAAAGGGGAGCGGAAACACCATATATTTT. Its translation is CASSLWYRRKGSGNTIYF.

This clonotype was recorded a few times. This chain uses TRBV19 with TRBJ2-7; D is possibly TRBD2 (6 bases). From germline, CDR1 is LNHDA and CDR2 SQIVND (reference sequence). The V end was cut by 4 bases, the J end by 6 bases, with 19 bases between. The CDR3 is 15 residues long. CDR3 sequence (DNA): TGTGCCAGTAGTAACGAGGGACTTTCCGGGCCCGAGCAGTACTTC. Translating it yields CASSNEGLSGPEQYF.

This chain joins TRBV5-4 and TRBJ2-6; tentatively, D is TRBD1 or TRBD2 (5 bases each). Germline values: CDR1 SGHNT, CDR2 YYREEE (reference sequence). CDR3 size: 15 residues. Trimming cost V 4 bases and J 2 bases, with 10 bases left between them. The CDR3, as DNA: TGTGCCAGCAGCACCGGGACGGCTGGGGCCAACGTCCTGACTTTC. This encodes CASSTGTAGANVLTF.